The source of this T cell receptor beta chain is a study of radiotherapy plus CTLA-4 blockade in lung cancer. Study background: Objective response was observed in roughly 20% of patients, and disease control in approximately 33%.

Study-wide points: Dynamics of early blood T cell clones, together with interferon-beta, were reportedly the best predictors of response. In blood, after radiotherapy plus ipilimumab, tumor-derived TCR clones expanded.

The CDR3 has 14 amino acids. Germline V gives CDR1 MNHEY, CDR2 SMNVEV (reference sequence). With 2 bases clipped from V and 3 bases from J, the junction kept 3 bases outside the gene matches. In the case of this clone: Its antigen is not known.

Method: immunoSEQ multiplex PCR; TCRdb's copy keeps in-frame clones and lacks some. This table holds nearly 110,000 clones, around 85% found once. V is TRBV27 and J is TRBJ2-7, with 8 bases fitting TRBD1. This TCR was sampled from a human donor with non-small cell lung cancer that progressed on radiotherapy plus ipilimumab. Some clones in this sample may be carry-over from other donors' samples. The sample was peripheral blood, taken from a patient treated with radiotherapy plus ipilimumab. CDR3: CASSLGQGLYEQYF. The CDR3 DNA is TGTGCCAGCAGTTTAGGACAGGGTCTCTACGAGCAGTACTTC.